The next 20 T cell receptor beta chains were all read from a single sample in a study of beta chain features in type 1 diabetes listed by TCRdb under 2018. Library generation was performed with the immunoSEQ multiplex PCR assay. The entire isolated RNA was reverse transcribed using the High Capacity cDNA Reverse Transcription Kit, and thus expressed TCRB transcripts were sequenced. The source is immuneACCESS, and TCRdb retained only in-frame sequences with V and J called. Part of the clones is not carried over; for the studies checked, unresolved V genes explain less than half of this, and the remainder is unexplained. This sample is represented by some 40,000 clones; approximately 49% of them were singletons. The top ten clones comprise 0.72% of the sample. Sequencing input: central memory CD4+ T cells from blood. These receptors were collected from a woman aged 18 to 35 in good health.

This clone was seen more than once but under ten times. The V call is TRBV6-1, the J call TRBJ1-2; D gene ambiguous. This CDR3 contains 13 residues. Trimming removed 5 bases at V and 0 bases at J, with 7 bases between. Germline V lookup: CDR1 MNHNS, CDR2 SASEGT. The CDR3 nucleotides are TGTGCCAGCAGTCCTGGGCCTAACTATGGCTACACCTTC. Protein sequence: CASSPGPNYGYTF.

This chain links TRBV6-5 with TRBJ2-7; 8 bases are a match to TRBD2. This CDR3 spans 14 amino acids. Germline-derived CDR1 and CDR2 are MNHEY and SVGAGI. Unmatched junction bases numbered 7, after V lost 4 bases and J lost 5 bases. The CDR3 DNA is TGTGCCAGCAGTTGGGAGCGGGGGAACCACGAGCAGTACTTC. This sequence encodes CASSWERGNHEQYF.

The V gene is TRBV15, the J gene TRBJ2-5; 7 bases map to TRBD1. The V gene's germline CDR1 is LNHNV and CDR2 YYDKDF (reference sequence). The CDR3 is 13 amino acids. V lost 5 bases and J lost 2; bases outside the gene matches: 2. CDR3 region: CATSVGQQETQYF. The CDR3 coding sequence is TGTGCCACCAGCGTGGGACAGCAAGAGACCCAGTACTTC.

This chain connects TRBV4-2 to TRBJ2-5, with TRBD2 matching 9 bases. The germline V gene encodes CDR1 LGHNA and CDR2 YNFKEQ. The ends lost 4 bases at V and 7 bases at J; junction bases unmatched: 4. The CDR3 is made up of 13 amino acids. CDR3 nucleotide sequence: TGTGCCAGCAGCCTTTTGCGGGAGGGGACCCAGTACTTC. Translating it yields CASSLLREGTQYF.

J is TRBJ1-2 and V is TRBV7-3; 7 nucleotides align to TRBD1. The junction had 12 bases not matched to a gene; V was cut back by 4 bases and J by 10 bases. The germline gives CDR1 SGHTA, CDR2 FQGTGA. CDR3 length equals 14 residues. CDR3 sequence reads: CASSSSRDSVTYTF. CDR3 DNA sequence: TGTGCCAGCAGCTCTTCCCGGGACAGTGTAACCTACACCTTC.

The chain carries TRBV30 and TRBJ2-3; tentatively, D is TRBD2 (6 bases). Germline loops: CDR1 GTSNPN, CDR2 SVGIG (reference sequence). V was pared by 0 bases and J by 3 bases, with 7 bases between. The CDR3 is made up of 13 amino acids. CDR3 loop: CAWSVGGTDTQYF. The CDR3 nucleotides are TGTGCCTGGAGTGTAGGAGGGACAGATACGCAGTATTTT. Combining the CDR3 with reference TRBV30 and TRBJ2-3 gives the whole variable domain SQTIHQWPATLVQPVGSPLSLECTVEGTSNPNLYWYRQAAGRGLQLLFYSVGIGQISSEVPQNLSASRPQDRQFILSSKKLLLSDSGFYLCAWSVGGTDTQYFGPGTRLTVL.

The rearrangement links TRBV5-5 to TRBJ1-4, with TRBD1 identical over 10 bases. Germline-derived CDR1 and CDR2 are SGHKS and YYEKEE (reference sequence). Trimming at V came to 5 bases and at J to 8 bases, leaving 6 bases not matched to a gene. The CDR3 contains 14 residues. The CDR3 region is CASRKTGGNEKLFF. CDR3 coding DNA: TGTGCCAGCAGGAAGACAGGGGGCAACGAAAAACTGTTTTTT.

The CDR3 is CASSEWGTGVYEQYF. The CDR3 DNA is TGTGCCAGCAGTGAATGGGGGACAGGGGTCTACGAGCAGTACTTC. This chain connects TRBV6-1 to TRBJ2-7; 10 nucleotides match TRBD1. The length of the CDR3 is 15 residues. The germline gives CDR1 MNHNS, CDR2 SASEGT. Losses at the gene ends were 2 bases for V and 3 bases for J; bases not matched to a gene: 4.

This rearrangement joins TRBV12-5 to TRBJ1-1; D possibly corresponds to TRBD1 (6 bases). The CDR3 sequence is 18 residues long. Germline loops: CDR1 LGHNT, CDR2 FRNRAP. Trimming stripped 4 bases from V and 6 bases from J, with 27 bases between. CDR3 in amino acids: CASGSRQERGWDRAEAFF. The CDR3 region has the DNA TGTGCTAGTGGTTCCCGACAGGAGAGGGGTTGGGATAGGGCTGAAGCTTTCTTT. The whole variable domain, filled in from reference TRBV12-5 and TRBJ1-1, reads DARVTQTPRHKVTEMGQEVTMRCQPILGHNTVFWYRQTMMQGLELLAYFRNRAPLDDSGMPKDRFSAEMPDATLATLKIQPSEPRDSAVYFCASGSRQERGWDRAEAFFGQGTRLTVV.

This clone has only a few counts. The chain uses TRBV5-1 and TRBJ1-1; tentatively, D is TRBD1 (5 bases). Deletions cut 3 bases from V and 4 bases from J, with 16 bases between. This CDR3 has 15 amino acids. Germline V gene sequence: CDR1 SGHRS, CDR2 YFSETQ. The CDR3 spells CASSSQTAGSTEAFF. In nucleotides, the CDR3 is TGCGCCAGCAGCTCCCAGACAGCTGGTAGCACTGAAGCTTTCTTT.

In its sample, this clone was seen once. In nucleotides, the CDR3 is TGTGCCATCCGAAGCCCCCCAGCGGGAGTGAATGAGCAGTTCTTC. It yields the protein CAIRSPPAGVNEQFF. This chain joins TRBV6-1 and TRBJ2-1, with TRBD2 identical over 8 bases. Germline V gene sequence: CDR1 MNHNS, CDR2 SASEGT. V lost 10 bases and J lost 7; bases outside the gene matches: 15. The CDR3 spans 15 residues.

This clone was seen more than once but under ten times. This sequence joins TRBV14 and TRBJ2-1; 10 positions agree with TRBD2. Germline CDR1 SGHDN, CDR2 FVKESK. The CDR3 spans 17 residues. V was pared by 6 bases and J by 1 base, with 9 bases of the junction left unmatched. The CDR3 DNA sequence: TGTGCCAGCAGTCCAACCCGGGGACTAGCGTCCTACAATGAGCAGTTCTTC. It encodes CASSPTRGLASYNEQFF.

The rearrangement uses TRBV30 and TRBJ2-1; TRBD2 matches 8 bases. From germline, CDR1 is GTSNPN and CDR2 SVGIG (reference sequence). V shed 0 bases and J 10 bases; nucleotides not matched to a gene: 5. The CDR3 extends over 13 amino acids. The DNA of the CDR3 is TGTGCCTGGAGTGTAGTAGCGGGAAGGGAGCAGTTCTTC. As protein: CAWSVVAGREQFF.

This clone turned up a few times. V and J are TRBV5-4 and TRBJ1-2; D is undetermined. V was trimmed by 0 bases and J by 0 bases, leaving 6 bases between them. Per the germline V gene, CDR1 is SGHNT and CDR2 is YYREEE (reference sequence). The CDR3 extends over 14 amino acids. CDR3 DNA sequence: TGTGCCAGCAGCTTGGGCGGTACTAACTATGGCTACACCTTC. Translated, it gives CASSLGGTNYGYTF.

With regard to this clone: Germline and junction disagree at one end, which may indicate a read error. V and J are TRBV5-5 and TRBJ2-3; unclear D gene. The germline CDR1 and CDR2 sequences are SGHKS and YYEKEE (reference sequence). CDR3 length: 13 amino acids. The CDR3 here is CVSSLYRPDTQYF. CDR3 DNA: TGTGTCAGCAGCCTATACAGACCAGATACGCAGTATTTT. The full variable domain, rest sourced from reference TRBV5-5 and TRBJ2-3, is DAGVTQSPTHLIKTRGQQVTLRCSPISGHKSVSWYQQVLGQGPQFIFQYYEKEERGRGNFPDRFSARQFPNYSSELNVNALLLGDSALYLCVSSLYRPDTQYFGPGTRLTVL.

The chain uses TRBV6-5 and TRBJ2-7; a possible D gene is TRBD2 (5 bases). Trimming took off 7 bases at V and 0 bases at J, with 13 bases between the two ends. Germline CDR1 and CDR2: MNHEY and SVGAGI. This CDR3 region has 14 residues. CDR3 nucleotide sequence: TGTGCCAGCACCCAGATGGGGAGCTCCTACGAGCAGTACTTC. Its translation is CASTQMGSSYEQYF.

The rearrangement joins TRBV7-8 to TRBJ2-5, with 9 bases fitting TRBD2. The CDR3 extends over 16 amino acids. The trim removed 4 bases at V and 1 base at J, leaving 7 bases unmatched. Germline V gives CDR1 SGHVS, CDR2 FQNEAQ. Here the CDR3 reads CASSSRLAVGQETQYF. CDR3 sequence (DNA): TGTGCCAGCAGCTCACGACTAGCGGTAGGCCAAGAGACCCAGTACTTC.

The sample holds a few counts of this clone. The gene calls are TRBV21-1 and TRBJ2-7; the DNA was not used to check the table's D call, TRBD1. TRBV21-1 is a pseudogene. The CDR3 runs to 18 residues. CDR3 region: CASSKVSGGQGRFYEQYF. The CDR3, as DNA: TGTGCCAGCAGCAAAGTCTCAGGGGGACAGGGACGCTTCTACGAGCAGTACTTC.

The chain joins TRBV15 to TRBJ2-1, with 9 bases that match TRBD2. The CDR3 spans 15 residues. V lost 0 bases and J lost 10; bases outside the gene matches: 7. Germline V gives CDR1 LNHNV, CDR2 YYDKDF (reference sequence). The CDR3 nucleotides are TGTGCCACCAGCAGAGAACTAGCGGGCGCGGGGGAGCAGTTCTTC. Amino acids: CATSRELAGAGEQFF.

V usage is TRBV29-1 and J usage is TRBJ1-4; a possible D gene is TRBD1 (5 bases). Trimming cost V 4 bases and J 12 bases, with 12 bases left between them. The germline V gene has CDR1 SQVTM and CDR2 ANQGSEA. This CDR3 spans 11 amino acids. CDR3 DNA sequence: TGCAGCGTTGGGGGGGTAGGAGAACTGTTTTTT. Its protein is CSVGGVGELFF.